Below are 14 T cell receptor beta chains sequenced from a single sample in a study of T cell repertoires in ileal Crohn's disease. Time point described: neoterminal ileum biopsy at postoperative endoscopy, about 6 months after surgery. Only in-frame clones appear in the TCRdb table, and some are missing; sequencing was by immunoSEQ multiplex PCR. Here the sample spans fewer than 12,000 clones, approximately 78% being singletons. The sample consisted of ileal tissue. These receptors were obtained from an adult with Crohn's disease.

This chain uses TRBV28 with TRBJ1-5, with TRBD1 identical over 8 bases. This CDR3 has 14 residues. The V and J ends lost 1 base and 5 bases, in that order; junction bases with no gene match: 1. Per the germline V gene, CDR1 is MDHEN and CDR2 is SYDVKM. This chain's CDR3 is CASSLLTGDQPQHF. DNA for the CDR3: TGTGCCAGCAGTTTATTGACAGGGGATCAGCCCCAGCATTTT.

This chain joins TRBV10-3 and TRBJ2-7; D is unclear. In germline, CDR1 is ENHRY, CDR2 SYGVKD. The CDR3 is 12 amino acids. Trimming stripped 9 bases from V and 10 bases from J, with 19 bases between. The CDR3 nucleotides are TGTGCCATTGCGGATGACCTTACGAGACAGTACTTC. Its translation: CAIADDLTRQYF.

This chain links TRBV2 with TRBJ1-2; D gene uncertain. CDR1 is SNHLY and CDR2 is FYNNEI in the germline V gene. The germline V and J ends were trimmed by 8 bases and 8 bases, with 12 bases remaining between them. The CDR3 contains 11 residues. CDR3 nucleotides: TGTGCCAGCGATTTGGAGCGGGGCTACACCTTC. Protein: CASDLERGYTF.

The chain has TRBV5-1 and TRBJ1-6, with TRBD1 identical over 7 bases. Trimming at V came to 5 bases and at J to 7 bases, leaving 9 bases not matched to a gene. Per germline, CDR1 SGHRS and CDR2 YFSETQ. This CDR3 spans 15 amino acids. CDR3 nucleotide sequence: TGCGCCAGCAGACCAGACAGGGTCAGGAATTCACCCCTCCACTTT. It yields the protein CASRPDRVRNSPLHF.

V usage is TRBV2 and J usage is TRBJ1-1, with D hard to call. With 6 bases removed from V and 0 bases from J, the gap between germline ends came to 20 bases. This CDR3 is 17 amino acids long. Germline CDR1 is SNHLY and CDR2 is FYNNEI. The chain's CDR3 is CASSLPRGGIMNTEAFF. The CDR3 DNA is TGTGCCAGCAGCCTCCCCCGGGGAGGAATCATGAACACTGAAGCTTTCTTT.

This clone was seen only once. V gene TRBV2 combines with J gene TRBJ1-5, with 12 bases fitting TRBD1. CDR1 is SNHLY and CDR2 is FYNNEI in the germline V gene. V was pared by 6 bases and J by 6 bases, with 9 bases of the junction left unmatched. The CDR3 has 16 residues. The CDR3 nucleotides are TGTGCCAGCAGGGGAGGGGACAGGGGGCTTGGTCAGCCCCAGCATTTT. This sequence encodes CASRGGDRGLGQPQHF.

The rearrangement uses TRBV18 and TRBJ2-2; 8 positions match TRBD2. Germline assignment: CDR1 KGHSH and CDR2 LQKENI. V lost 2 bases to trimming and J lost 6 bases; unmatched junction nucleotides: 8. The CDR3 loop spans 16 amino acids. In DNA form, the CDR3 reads TGTGCCAGCTCACCAGTCTTTTTAGCGGGATCCGGGGAGCTGTTTTTT. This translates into CASSPVFLAGSGELFF.

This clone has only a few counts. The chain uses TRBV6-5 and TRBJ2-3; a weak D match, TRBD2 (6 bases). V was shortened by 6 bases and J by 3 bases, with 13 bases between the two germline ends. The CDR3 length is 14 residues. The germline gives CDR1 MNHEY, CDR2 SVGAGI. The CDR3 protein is CASRRDLGTDTQYF. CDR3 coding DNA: TGTGCCAGCAGACGGGACTTGGGGACAGATACGCAGTATTTT.

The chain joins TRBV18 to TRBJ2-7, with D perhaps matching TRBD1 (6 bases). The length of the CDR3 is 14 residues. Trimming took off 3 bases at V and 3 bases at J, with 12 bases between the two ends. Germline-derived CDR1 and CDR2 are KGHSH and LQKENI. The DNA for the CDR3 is TGTGCCAGCTCACCGGAACAGGGTTACTACGAGCAGTACTTC. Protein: CASSPEQGYYEQYF.

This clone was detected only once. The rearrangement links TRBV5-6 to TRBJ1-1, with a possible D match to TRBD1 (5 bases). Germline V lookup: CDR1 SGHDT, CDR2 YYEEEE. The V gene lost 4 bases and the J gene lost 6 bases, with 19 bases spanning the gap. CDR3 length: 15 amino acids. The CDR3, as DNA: TGTGCCAGCAGCCCCCCGGGGCAGGGAGGTGCTGAAGCTTTCTTT. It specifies CASSPPGQGGAEAFF.

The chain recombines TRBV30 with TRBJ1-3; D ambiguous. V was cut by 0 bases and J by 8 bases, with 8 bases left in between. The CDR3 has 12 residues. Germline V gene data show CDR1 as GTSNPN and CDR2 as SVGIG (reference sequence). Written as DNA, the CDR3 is TGTGCCTGGAGTGTCGGAGGGCACACCATATATTTT. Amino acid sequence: CAWSVGGHTIYF.

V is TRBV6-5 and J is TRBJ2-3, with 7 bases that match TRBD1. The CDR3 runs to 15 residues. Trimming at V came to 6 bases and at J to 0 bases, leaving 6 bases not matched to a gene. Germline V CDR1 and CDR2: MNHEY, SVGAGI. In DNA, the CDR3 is TGTGCCAGCAGGGGGTGGGACAGTAGCACAGATACGCAGTATTTT. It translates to CASRGWDSSTDTQYF.

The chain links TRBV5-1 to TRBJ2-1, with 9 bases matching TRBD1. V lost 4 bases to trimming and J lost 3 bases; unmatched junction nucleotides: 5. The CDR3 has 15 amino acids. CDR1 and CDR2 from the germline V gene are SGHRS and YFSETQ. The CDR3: CASSPGQGIYNEQFF. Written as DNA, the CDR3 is TGCGCCAGCAGCCCTGGACAGGGGATCTACAATGAGCAGTTCTTC.

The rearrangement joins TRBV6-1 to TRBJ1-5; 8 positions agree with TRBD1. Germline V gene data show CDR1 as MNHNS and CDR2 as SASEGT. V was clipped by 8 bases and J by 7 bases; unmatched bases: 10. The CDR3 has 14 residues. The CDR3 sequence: CASQAGTGRQPQHF. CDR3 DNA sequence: TGTGCCAGCCAGGCTGGGACAGGAAGACAGCCCCAGCATTTT.